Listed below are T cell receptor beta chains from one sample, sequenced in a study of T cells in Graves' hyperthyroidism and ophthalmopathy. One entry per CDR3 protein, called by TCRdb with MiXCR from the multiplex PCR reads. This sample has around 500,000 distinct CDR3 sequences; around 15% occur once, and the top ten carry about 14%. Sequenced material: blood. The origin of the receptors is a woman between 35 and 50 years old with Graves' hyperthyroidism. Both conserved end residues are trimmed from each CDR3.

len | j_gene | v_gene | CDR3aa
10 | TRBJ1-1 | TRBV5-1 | ASSSDLVGAF
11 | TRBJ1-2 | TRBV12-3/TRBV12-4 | ASSDRVGYGYT
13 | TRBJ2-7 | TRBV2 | ASSESGQAPNEQY
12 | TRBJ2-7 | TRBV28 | ASSLVAGGHEQY
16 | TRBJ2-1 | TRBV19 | ASSMRSTSGGSYNEQF
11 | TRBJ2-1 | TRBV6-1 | ASREASYNEQF
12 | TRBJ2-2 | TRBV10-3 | ATGTSGNTGELF
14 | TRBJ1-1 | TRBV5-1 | ASSSRTGPKNTEAF
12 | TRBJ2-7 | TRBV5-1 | ASSARGSIYEQY
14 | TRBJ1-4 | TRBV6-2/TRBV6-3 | ASRGHWTGLAEKLF
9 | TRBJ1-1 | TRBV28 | ATRDWAEAF
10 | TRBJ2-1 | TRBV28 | ASSSSLDEQF
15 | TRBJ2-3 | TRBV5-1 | ASGSLAGVTGTDTQY
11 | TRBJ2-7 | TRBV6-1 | ASSWGAQGEQY
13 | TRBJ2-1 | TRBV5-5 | ASTVLVSSYNEQF
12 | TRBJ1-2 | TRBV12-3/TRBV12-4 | ASSLQGYYYGYT
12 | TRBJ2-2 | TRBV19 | ASSIALDTGELF
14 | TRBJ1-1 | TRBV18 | ASSGRIQGEGTEAF
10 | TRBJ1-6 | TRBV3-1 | ASSQVNSPLH
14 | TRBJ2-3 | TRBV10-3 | AISESTSGNTDTQY
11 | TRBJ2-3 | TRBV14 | ASGLARTDTQY
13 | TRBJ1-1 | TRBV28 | ASSTPGGAPTEAF
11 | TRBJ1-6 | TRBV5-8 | ASSNRANSPLH
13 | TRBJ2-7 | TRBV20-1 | SARGLSGLAYEQY
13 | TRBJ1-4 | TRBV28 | ASRYLFGTNEKLF
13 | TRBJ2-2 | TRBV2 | ASSEQGGPTGELF
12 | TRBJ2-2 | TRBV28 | ASSWGQGEEELF
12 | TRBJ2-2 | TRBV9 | ASSVEPSGGELF
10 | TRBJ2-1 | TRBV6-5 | ASSYTYNEQF
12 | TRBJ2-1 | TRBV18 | ASSPGQGGSEQF
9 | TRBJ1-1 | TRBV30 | AGGRGTEAF
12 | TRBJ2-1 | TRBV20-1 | SARQRVFPNEQF
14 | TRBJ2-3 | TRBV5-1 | ASSLNSVPGTDTQY